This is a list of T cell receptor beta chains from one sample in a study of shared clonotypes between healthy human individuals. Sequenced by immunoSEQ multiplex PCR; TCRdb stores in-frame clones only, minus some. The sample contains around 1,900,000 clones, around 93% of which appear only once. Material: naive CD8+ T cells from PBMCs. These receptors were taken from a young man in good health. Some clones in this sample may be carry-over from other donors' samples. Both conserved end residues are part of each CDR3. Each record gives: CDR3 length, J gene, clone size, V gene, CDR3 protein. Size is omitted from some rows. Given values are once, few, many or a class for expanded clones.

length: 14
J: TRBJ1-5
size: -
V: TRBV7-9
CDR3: CASSGDRGNQPQHF

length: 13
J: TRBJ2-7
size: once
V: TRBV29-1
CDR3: CSVEPGRRGEQYF

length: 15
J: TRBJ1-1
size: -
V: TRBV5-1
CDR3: CASLTGGVMNTEAFF

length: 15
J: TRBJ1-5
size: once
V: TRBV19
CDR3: CASSPGYSSNQPQHF

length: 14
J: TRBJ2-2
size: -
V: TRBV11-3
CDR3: CASSLAFGFGELFF

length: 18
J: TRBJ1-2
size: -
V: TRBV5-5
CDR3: CASSLDLQGALRLDGYTF

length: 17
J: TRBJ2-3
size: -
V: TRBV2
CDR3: CASSEEWIEPSTDTQYF

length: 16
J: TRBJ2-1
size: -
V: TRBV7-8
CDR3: CASSSRLAGVVNEQFF

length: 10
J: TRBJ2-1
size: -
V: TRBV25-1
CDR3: CASSWNEQFF

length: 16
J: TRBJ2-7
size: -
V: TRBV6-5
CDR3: CASSYSEGGEVYEQYF

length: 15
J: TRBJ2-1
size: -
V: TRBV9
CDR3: CASSGAGADYNEQFF

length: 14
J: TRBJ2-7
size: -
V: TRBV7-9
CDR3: CASSPGLNSYEQYF

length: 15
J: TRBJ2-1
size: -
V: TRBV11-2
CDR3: CASSLTGDLRNEQFF

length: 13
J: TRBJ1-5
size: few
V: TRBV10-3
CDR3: CAISVSQNQPQHF

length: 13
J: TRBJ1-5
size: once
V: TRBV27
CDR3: CASSFSGNQPQHF

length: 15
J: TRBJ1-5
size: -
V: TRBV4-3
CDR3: CASSQDRGRNQPQHF

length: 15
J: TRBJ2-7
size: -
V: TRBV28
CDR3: CASSLSSRDSYEQYF

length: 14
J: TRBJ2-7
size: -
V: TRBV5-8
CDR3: CASSLGQGHYEQYF

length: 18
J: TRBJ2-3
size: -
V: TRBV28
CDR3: CASSTSILSAGYTDTQYF

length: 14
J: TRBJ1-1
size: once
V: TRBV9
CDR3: CASSFQGRDTEAFF

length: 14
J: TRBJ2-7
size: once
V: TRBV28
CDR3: CASSPGQGPYEQYF

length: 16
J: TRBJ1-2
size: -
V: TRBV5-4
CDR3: CASSYPTGSPNYGYTF

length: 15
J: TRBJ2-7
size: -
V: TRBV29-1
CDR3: CSVEGGQGTSYEQYF

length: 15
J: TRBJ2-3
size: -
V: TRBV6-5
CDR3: CASRPARASTDTQYF

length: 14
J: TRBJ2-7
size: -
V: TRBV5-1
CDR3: CASSSQDTAYEQYF

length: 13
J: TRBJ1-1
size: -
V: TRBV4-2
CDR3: CASSQWQGAEAFF

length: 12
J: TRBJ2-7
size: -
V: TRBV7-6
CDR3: CASSLVFDEQYF

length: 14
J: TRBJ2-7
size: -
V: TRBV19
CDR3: CASSRQGDTYEQYF

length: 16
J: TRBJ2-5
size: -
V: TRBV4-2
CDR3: CASSQAWSGEGETQYF

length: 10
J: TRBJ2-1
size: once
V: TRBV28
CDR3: CASRGNEQFF

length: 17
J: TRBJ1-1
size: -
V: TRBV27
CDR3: CASNKDWDTLPNTEAFF

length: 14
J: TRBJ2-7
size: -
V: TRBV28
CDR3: CASSLRDRAYEQYF

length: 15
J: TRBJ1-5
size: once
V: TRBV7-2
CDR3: CASVAGLNSNQPQHF

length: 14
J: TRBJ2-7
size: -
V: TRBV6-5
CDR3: CASGIIAGDGEQYF

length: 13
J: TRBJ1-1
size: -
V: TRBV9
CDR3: CASSVGAAFEAFF

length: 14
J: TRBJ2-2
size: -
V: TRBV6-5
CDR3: CASSPARFSGELFF

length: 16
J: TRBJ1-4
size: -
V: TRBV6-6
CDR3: CASSYSIGAANEKLFF

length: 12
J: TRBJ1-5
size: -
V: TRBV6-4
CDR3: CASRGLNQPQHF

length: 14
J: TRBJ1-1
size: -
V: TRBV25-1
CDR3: CASSVRERDTEAFF

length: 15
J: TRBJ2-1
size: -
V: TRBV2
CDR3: CASSAGTGYRNEQFF

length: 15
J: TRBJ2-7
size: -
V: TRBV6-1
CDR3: CASIGLAGVNYEQYF

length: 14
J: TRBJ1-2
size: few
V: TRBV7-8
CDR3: CASSFGEGNYGYTF

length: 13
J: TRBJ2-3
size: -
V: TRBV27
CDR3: CASSLSVSDTQYF

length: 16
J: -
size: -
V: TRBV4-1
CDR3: CASSPQREGQGYEQYF

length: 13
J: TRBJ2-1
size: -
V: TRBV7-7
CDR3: CASSWDIYNEQFF

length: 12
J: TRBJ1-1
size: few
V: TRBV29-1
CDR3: CSVDGGFTEAFF

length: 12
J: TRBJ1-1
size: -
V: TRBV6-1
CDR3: CASTTGGTEAFF

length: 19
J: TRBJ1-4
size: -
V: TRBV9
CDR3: CASSVDLSGATTMEGKLFF

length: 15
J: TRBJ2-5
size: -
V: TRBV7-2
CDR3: CASSFYRDSQETQYF

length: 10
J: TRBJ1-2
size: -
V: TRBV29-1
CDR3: CSVVQVGYTF

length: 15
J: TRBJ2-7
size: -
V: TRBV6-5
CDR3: CASRALRDRYYEQYF